The 24 T cell receptor beta chains in this list originate from one sample, sequenced in a study of T cells expressing NK-cell markers (dated by TCRdb to 2018 to 2020). Library creation used 5' RACE. Sequencing relied on an Illumina HiSeq 2000. After TCRdb reprocessed the reads, each CDR3 protein sequence was kept as one row, without DNA. The sample's table covers about 460,000 distinct CDR3 sequences. The top ten clones comprise 1.4% of the sample. The sequenced material came from blood T cells: a sorted CD56 or NKG2C T cell subset, CD4+ or CD8+ T cells, or bulk PBMC T cells (not recorded which). These receptor sequences come from a woman in her 50s in good health. Donor details come from another sample of the same person, matched by shared clones.

The gene calls are TRBV5-1 and TRBJ2-1; TCRdb's assignment of TRBD2 cannot be checked, as there is no DNA. The CDR3 has 17 amino acids. Germline V gene data show CDR1 as SGHRS and CDR2 as YFSETQ. CDR3 protein: CASSSGSLAPDGDEQFF.

This sequence joins TRBV6-5 and TRBJ2-1; TCRdb's D call, TRBD2, is unchecked because there is no DNA. Germline CDR1 MNHEY, CDR2 SVGAGI. There are 18 residues in the CDR3. CDR3 amino acids: CASSSPAPLAGGVDEQFF.

The chain employs TRBV2 and TRBJ2-7. CDR1 and CDR2 (germline): SNHLY, FYNNEI. The length of the CDR3 is 12 residues. CDR3 amino acids: CASSIVGDEQYF. The full variable domain, in which reference TRBV2 and TRBJ2-7 provide the parts outside the CDR3, is EPEVTQTPSHQVTQMGQEVILRCVPISNHLYFYWYRQILGQKVEFLVSFYNNEISEKSEIFDDQFSVERPDGSNFTLKIRSTKLEDSAMYFCASSIVGDEQYFGPGTRLTVT.

The rearrangement joins TRBV27 to TRBJ1-6; no DNA is available, so the TRBD1 call from TCRdb remains unchecked. This CDR3 is 14 amino acids long. Looked up from germline, CDR1 is MNHEY and CDR2 is SMNVEV (reference sequence). The CDR3 sequence: CASSVGTVNSPLHF.

The rearrangement links TRBV29-1 to TRBJ2-3; TCRdb names TRBD1, which stays unverified in the absence of DNA. The CDR3 is 13 residues long. CDR1 is SQVTM, CDR2 ANQGSEA, per germline. CDR3 loop: CSVGDRGLDTQYF.

The chain carries TRBV5-1 and TRBJ2-1; TCRdb picks TRBD1, but there is no DNA to check that call. CDR3 size: 12 residues. Germline loops: CDR1 SGHRS, CDR2 YFSETQ. CDR3 in amino acids: CASSAGTGEQFF.

V usage is TRBV20-1 and J usage is TRBJ2-4; the D call of TRBD2 rests on TCRdb alone, since no DNA is present to check it. CDR1 is DFQATT, CDR2 SNEGSKA, per germline (reference sequence). This CDR3 is 15 amino acids long. CDR3 region: CSARGAGSLGNIQYF.

The V call is TRBV12-3 or TRBV12-4, the J call TRBJ2-1; TCRdb picks TRBD2, but there is no DNA to check that call. The CDR3 is 17 residues long. The CDR3 region is CASSPPLTSGRSNEQFF.

The V and J genes are TRBV10-1 and TRBJ2-1. The germline CDR1 and CDR2 sequences are WNHNN and SYGVQD (reference sequence). CDR3 length: 13 amino acids. The CDR3 loop reads CASSNDLSNEQFF.

CDR3 region: CAIRLQGPGTEAFF. The V and J genes are TRBV10-3 and TRBJ1-1; the D call from TCRdb, TRBD1, cannot be confirmed without DNA. This CDR3 region has 14 residues. Germline values: CDR1 ENHRY, CDR2 SYGVKD.

The chain combines TRBV11-3 with TRBJ2-2; TCRdb's D call, TRBD2, is unchecked because there is no DNA. Germline V lookup: CDR1 SGHNT, CDR2 YENEEA. The CDR3 runs to 16 residues. The CDR3 spells CASSLESGRAAGELFF.

This chain connects TRBV11-1 to TRBJ1-1. Germline CDR1 is SGHAT and CDR2 is FQDESV (reference sequence). CDR3 length equals 15 residues. The chain's CDR3 is CASSLRRGGHTEAFF.

The chain combines TRBV28 with TRBJ1-1. The CDR3 runs to 15 residues. Germline V CDR1 and CDR2: MDHEN, SYDVKM. CDR3 loop: CASSQGGLMNTEAFF. Drawing the rest from reference TRBV28 and TRBJ1-1, the complete variable domain is DVKVTQSSRYLVKRTGEKVFLECVQDMDHENMFWYRQDPGLGLRLIYFSYDVKMKEKGDIPEGYSVSREKKERFSLILESASTNQTSMYLCASSQGGLMNTEAFFGQGTRLTVV.

This chain uses TRBV7-8 with TRBJ1-3. Germline CDR1 reads SGHVS; CDR2 reads FQNEAQ. CDR3 length equals 14 residues. Here the CDR3 reads CASSFSGSGNTIYF.

J is TRBJ2-2 and V is TRBV18; the D call of TRBD1 rests on TCRdb alone, since no DNA is present to check it. CDR1 and CDR2 from the germline V gene are KGHSH and LQKENI. The length of the CDR3 is 16 residues. The CDR3 sequence: CASSPLPTGNTGELFF.

The chain couples TRBV5-1 to TRBJ2-2; TCRdb selects TRBD1, and the lack of DNA leaves this call unchecked. The CDR3 has 15 residues. Germline lookup yields CDR1 SGHRS and CDR2 YFSETQ. CDR3 amino acids: CASSWTGASTGELFF. Drawing the rest from reference TRBV5-1 and TRBJ2-2, the complete variable domain is KAGVTQTPRYLIKTRGQQVTLSCSPISGHRSVSWYQQTPGQGLQFLFEYFSETQRNKGNFPGRFSGRQFSNSRSEMNVSTLELGDSALYLCASSWTGASTGELFFGEGSRLTVL.

V is TRBV19 and J is TRBJ1-2; checking the TCRdb D call of TRBD1 is not possible without DNA. From germline, CDR1 is LNHDA and CDR2 SQIVND (reference sequence). This CDR3 has 15 residues. CDR3 region: CASSEAGTAEYGYTF.

V gene TRBV24-1 combines with J gene TRBJ1-2; TCRdb names TRBD1, which stays unverified in the absence of DNA. Looked up from germline, CDR1 is KGHDR and CDR2 is SFDVKD. The CDR3 has 14 amino acids. The CDR3 sequence is CATSPGQGSFGYTF.

The chain carries TRBV19 and TRBJ2-1; TCRdb selects TRBD2, and the lack of DNA leaves this call unchecked. The V gene's germline CDR1 is LNHDA and CDR2 SQIVND (reference sequence). The CDR3 totals 15 residues. CDR3 protein: CASSIDRREVDEQFF.

The CDR3 here is CASSASGTSGIVRQETQYF. V and J are TRBV6-5 and TRBJ2-5; there is no DNA to check the TCRdb D call of TRBD2. Germline assignment: CDR1 MNHEY and CDR2 SVGAGI. This CDR3 spans 19 amino acids.

The rearrangement links TRBV11-3 to TRBJ2-2; the TCRdb call, TRBD1, lacks DNA for checking. The CDR3 loop spans 15 amino acids. Germline lookup yields CDR1 SGHNT and CDR2 YENEEA. The CDR3 sequence: CASTLGPDLGGELFF.

J is TRBJ2-1 and V is TRBV5-1; TCRdb selects TRBD2, and the lack of DNA leaves this call unchecked. CDR3 length: 15 amino acids. The V gene's germline CDR1 is SGHRS and CDR2 YFSETQ. CDR3 region: CASSSSSGRFDEQFF.

The V and J genes are TRBV10-3 and TRBJ2-5; the TCRdb D gene call, TRBD2, has no DNA to confirm it. Germline values: CDR1 ENHRY, CDR2 SYGVKD. The CDR3 contains 16 residues. The CDR3 reads CAISESKASGSETQYF.

The chain is built from TRBV7-9 and TRBJ2-3; TCRdb gives TRBD1 as the D gene, but with no DNA this cannot be confirmed. The germline CDR1 and CDR2 sequences are SEHNR and FQNEAQ (reference sequence). CDR3 size: 15 residues. CDR3 residues: CASSSTGGSTDTQYF.